A single sample is the source of the 26 T cell receptor beta chains below, sequenced in a study of T cell responses to AZD1222 COVID-19 vaccine. Measured with immunoSEQ multiplex PCR; TCRdb has only the in-frame clones, and not every one. The sample has 150,000 to 190,000 clones; 90% are singletons. This specimen was peripheral blood, taken 28 days after the second AZD1222 dose. These receptor sequences come from an adult who received the AZD1222 COVID-19 vaccine.

This chain links TRBV5-1 with TRBJ1-4; possibly TRBD1 for D (6 bases). Germline assignment: CDR1 SGHRS and CDR2 YFSETQ. Trimming left V 5 bases short and J 3 bases short, with 11 bases between. The CDR3 is 14 amino acids. The CDR3 DNA is TGCGCCAGCAGTCTCCGGGGGCCTAATGAAAAACTGTTTTTT. This sequence encodes CASSLRGPNEKLFF.

This chain links TRBV9 with TRBJ2-1; TRBD2 agrees at 9 bases. This CDR3 has 16 amino acids. V trimming: 4 bases; J trimming: 0 bases; junction bases outside the gene matches: 5. From germline, CDR1 is SGDLS and CDR2 YYNGEE. DNA for the CDR3: TGTGCCAGCAGCTTACTAGCGGGTAGCTCCTACAATGAGCAGTTCTTC. This gives the protein CASSLLAGSSYNEQFF. The full variable domain, completed using reference TRBV9 and TRBJ2-1, is DSGVTQTPKHLITATGQRVTLRCSPRSGDLSVYWYQQSLDQGLQFLIQYYNGEERAKGNILERFSAQQFPDLHSELNLSSLELGDSALYFCASSLLAGSSYNEQFFGPGTRLTVL.

Written as DNA, the CDR3 is TGTGCCTGGACGGGATTCACAGGGAACACTGAAGCTTTCTTT. This gives the protein CAWTGFTGNTEAFF. This chain uses TRBV30 with TRBJ1-1; possibly TRBD1 for D (5 bases). V was shortened by 4 bases and J by 1 base, with 13 bases between the two germline ends. The germline CDR1 and CDR2 sequences are GTSNPN and SVGIG (reference sequence). The CDR3 is 14 amino acids.

This clone was seen a single time. V and J are TRBV30 and TRBJ1-2, with D possibly being TRBD1 (5 bases). V was clipped by 8 bases and J by 4 bases, with 23 bases between them. The CDR3 covers 15 residues. Germline CDR1 reads GTSNPN; CDR2 reads SVGIG (reference sequence). The CDR3 is CARRDWFQPFYGYTF. For the CDR3, the DNA is TGTGCCCGTAGGGACTGGTTTCAACCTTTCTATGGCTACACCTTC. The full variable domain, completed using reference TRBV30 and TRBJ1-2, is SQTIHQWPATLVQPVGSPLSLECTVEGTSNPNLYWYRQAAGRGLQLLFYSVGIGQISSEVPQNLSASRPQDRQFILSSKKLLLSDSGFYLCARRDWFQPFYGYTFGSGTRLTVV.

This chain connects TRBV21-1 to TRBJ2-7; TRBD2, as called in the table, went unchecked against the DNA. TRBV21-1 is labeled a pseudogene. The CDR3 is made up of 17 amino acids. The CDR3 spells CASSKMEWREGPHEQYF. The CDR3 DNA reads TGTGCCAGCAGCAAAATGGAGTGGCGGGAGGGCCCCCACGAGCAGTACTTC.

This sequence joins TRBV6-5 and TRBJ2-7; 8 positions agree with TRBD1. Germline-derived CDR1 and CDR2 are MNHEY and SVGAGI. J was trimmed by 3 bases and V by 6 bases; bases with no gene match: 4. CDR3 length: 13 residues. The CDR3 region has the DNA TGTGCCAGCAGCAGGGACAGGAACTACGAGCAGTACTTC. It yields the protein CASSRDRNYEQYF.

This chain connects TRBV7-9 to TRBJ2-1, with TRBD2 matching over 9 bases. This CDR3 is 16 amino acids long. CDR1 and CDR2 from the germline V gene are SEHNR and FQNEAQ (reference sequence). V was pared by 3 bases and J by 4 bases, with 7 bases of the junction left unmatched. CDR3 protein: CASSFGSSGRYNEQFF. The CDR3 bases are TGTGCCAGCAGCTTTGGTAGTAGCGGGAGATACAATGAGCAGTTCTTC.

The chain recombines TRBV2 with TRBJ1-5; perhaps TRBD1 as D (5 bases). Trimming left V 10 bases short and J 10 bases short, with 20 bases between. This CDR3 spans 13 amino acids. CDR1 is SNHLY, CDR2 FYNNEI, per germline. In nucleotides, the CDR3 is TGTGCCACCTCCGACGGGGGTCAGGGACCCCAGCATTTT. Encoded protein: CATSDGGQGPQHF.

This clone was seen a few times. The chain carries TRBV6-1 and TRBJ2-1; 9 bases align to TRBD1. The CDR3 length is 15 residues. Germline V gene lookup returns CDR1 MNHNS and CDR2 SASEGT. V trimming: 2 bases; J trimming: 10 bases; junction bases outside the gene matches: 9. Here the CDR3 reads CASSELLQGAGEQFF. DNA of the CDR3: TGTGCCAGCAGTGAACTCCTACAGGGGGCAGGAGAGCAGTTCTTC.

The chain has TRBV7-3 and TRBJ2-2; 9 bases fit TRBD1. J was trimmed by 6 bases and V by 4 bases; bases with no gene match: 12. From germline, CDR1 is SGHTA and CDR2 FQGTGA. The CDR3 runs 17 residues. The chain's CDR3 is CASSSPQDRGRPGELFF. Here the CDR3 DNA reads TGTGCCAGCAGCTCCCCTCAGGACAGGGGTAGGCCCGGGGAGCTGTTTTTT.

The J gene is TRBJ1-5, the V gene TRBV12-3 or TRBV12-4; D gene ambiguous. V lost 3 bases and J 5 bases, leaving 8 bases between the germline ends. This CDR3 has 13 residues. In nucleotides, the CDR3 is TGTGCCAGCAGTTTTTATGGAGATCAGCCCCAGCATTTT. This translates into CASSFYGDQPQHF.

The rearrangement joins TRBV7-9 to TRBJ2-7; 10 bases line up with TRBD2. This CDR3 contains 16 residues. Unmatched junction bases numbered 10, after V lost 1 base and J lost 7 bases. Germline V gene lookup returns CDR1 SEHNR and CDR2 FQNEAQ (reference sequence). CDR3 DNA: TGTGCCAGCAGCTTAGGGTCGAGTTCTAGCGGGAGAGAGCAGTACTTC. This encodes CASSLGSSSSGREQYF.

This clone was seen a single time. V usage is TRBV7-9 and J usage is TRBJ2-7; either TRBD1 or TRBD2 may supply D (5 bases each). CDR1 SEHNR and CDR2 FQNEAQ come from the germline V gene (reference sequence). The CDR3 sequence is 14 residues long. Trimming removed 6 bases from V and 2 bases from J, with 14 bases in between. CDR3 in DNA: TGTGCCAGCAGTTCCCGGGACGGACCCTACGAGCAGTACTTC. Translation gives CASSSRDGPYEQYF.

This sequence joins TRBV5-4 and TRBJ1-4; maybe TRBD1 (5 bases). V lost 4 bases and J lost 6, with 13 bases in between. The CDR3 consists of 14 residues. The germline CDR1 and CDR2 sequences are SGHNT and YYREEE (reference sequence). DNA for the CDR3: TGTGCCAGCAGCGCCGGGACGGTTGATGAAAAACTGTTTTTT. It codes for CASSAGTVDEKLFF. Full variable domain (missing parts from reference TRBV5-4 and TRBJ1-4): ETGVTQSPTHLIKTRGQQVTLRCSSQSGHNTVSWYQQALGQGPQFIFQYYREEENGRGNFPPRFSGLQFPNYSSELNVNALELDDSALYLCASSAGTVDEKLFFGSGTQLSVL.

The V and J genes are TRBV7-8 and TRBJ1-5, with no clear D. V was trimmed by 4 bases and J by 4 bases, leaving 11 bases between them. Germline CDR1 and CDR2: SGHVS and FQNEAQ. This CDR3 has 14 amino acids. Written as DNA, the CDR3 is TGTGCCAGCAGCTCCAGAGACAATAATCAGCCCCAGCATTTT. Amino acids: CASSSRDNNQPQHF.

The gene calls are TRBV20-1 and TRBJ2-1, with 9 bases that match TRBD2. Germline V gene data show CDR1 as DFQATT and CDR2 as SNEGSKA (reference sequence). Trimming at V came to 3 bases and at J to 2 bases, leaving 5 bases not matched to a gene. This CDR3 has 15 residues. The CDR3 DNA follows: TGCAGTGCTAGTGATCTAGCGGGAACCTACAATGAGCAGTTCTTC. It codes for CSASDLAGTYNEQFF.

This chain links TRBV5-6 with TRBJ2-7, with a tentative D call TRBD2 (6 bases). Trimming stripped 5 bases from V and 6 bases from J, with 18 bases between. The CDR3 is 14 residues long. The germline gives CDR1 SGHDT, CDR2 YYEEEE. The CDR3 sequence: CASSLDTEGFEQYF. In nucleotides, the CDR3 is TGTGCCAGCAGTCTTGACACGGAGGGATTCGAGCAGTACTTC.

The chain uses TRBV27 and TRBJ1-4, with TRBD1 matching over 9 bases. The V gene end was trimmed by 4 bases and the J gene end by 7 bases; junction bases not matched to a gene: 4. Germline V gene data show CDR1 as MNHEY and CDR2 as SMNVEV (reference sequence). This CDR3 region has 14 residues. The CDR3: CASSWDRAGEKLFF. For the CDR3, the DNA is TGTGCCAGCAGTTGGGACAGGGCGGGTGAAAAACTGTTTTTT.

V usage is TRBV24-1 and J usage is TRBJ2-2; D is perhaps TRBD1 (6 bases). The CDR3 is made up of 16 amino acids. Germline-derived CDR1 and CDR2 are KGHDR and SFDVKD. V gave up 1 base and J gave up 3 bases, with 11 bases separating them. The CDR3 here is CATSDLSSGDTGELFF. The CDR3 DNA is TGTGCCACCAGTGATTTATCATCAGGGGACACCGGGGAGCTGTTTTTT.

V and J are TRBV7-6 and TRBJ2-7; 16 bases fit TRBD2. Germline lookup yields CDR1 SGHVS and CDR2 FNYEAQ. V was clipped by 4 bases and J by 6 bases; unmatched bases: 3. There are 15 residues in the CDR3. Here the CDR3 DNA reads TGTGCCAGCAGCTGGGGACTAGCGGGGGGGCCCGAGCAGTACTTC. Translating gives CASSWGLAGGPEQYF.

The V gene is TRBV19, the J gene TRBJ1-1, with unresolved D. V was trimmed by 3 bases and J by 1 base, leaving 6 bases between them. Germline CDR1 is LNHDA and CDR2 is SQIVND (reference sequence). This CDR3 has 13 amino acids. CDR3 sequence: CASSIWENTEAFF. CDR3 sequence (DNA): TGTGCCAGTAGTATTTGGGAGAACACTGAAGCTTTCTTT.

V is TRBV11-1 and J is TRBJ2-7; 8 positions agree with TRBD1. The CDR3 runs to 14 residues. With 4 bases clipped from V and 2 bases from J, the junction kept 4 bases outside the gene matches. Germline V gives CDR1 SGHAT, CDR2 FQDESV (reference sequence). The CDR3 DNA follows: TGTGCCAGCAGCTCGACAGGGGCTACCTACGAGCAGTACTTC. Protein product: CASSSTGATYEQYF.

The rearrangement links TRBV6-5 to TRBJ2-4; TRBD1 agrees at 8 bases. CDR1 is MNHEY, CDR2 SVGAGI, per germline. Trimming cost V 0 bases and J 5 bases; bases outside gene matches: 3. The CDR3 totals 15 residues. CDR3 loop: CASSYSGQGQNIQYF. The CDR3 region has the DNA TGTGCCAGCAGTTACTCAGGACAGGGACAAAACATTCAGTACTTC.

The V and J genes are TRBV5-6 and TRBJ1-2; the match to TRBD1 covers 9 bases. V lost 0 bases to trimming and J lost 4 bases; unmatched junction nucleotides: 1. The CDR3 has 14 residues. CDR1 and CDR2 from the germline V gene are SGHDT and YYEEEE. The CDR3, as DNA: TGTGCCAGCAGCTTGGGACAGGGGGGCTATGGCTACACCTTC. It is translated as CASSLGQGGYGYTF. The full variable domain, with the rest looked up from reference TRBV5-6 and TRBJ1-2, is DAGVTQSPTHLIKTRGQQVTLRCSPKSGHDTVSWYQQALGQGPQFIFQYYEEEERQRGNFPDRFSGHQFPNYSSELNVNALLLGDSALYLCASSLGQGGYGYTFGSGTRLTVV.

J is TRBJ1-1 and V is TRBV6-5, with a possible D match to TRBD1 (5 bases). The CDR3 contains 13 residues. The germline CDR1 and CDR2 sequences are MNHEY and SVGAGI. The V gene lost 4 bases and the J gene lost 2 bases, with 8 bases spanning the gap. CDR3 bases: TGTGCCAGCAGTTGGGGGGGTAACACTGAAGCTTTCTTT. As protein: CASSWGGNTEAFF.

The V gene is TRBV19, the J gene TRBJ2-7, with D perhaps TRBD1 or TRBD2 (5 bases each). The V end was cut by 0 bases, the J end by 2 bases, with 11 bases between. Looked up from germline, CDR1 is LNHDA and CDR2 is SQIVND (reference sequence). This CDR3 contains 15 residues. Written as DNA, the CDR3 is TGTGCCAGTAGTATAGATCTAGGGGACGCCTACGAGCAGTACTTC. Its translation is CASSIDLGDAYEQYF.